These T cell receptor beta chains were read from a single sample in a study of CD8 T cells in ankylosing spondylitis. One entry per CDR3 protein results from TCRdb running MiXCR on the 5' RACE reads. Among 250,000 to 300,000 distinct CDR3 sequences listed, over 15% were seen once. The sample consisted of blood, either unsorted or a sorted T cell fraction (not recorded which). The receptors derive from a male donor with ankylosing spondylitis or in good health (not recorded which). The CDR3 runs from the conserved cysteine through the conserved F or W. A D gene is named only where the DNA matches it firmly. Clone size is given for some rows only: seen once, a few or many times, or a class if the clone is expanded.

size | D | J | V | CDR3 | DNA
many | TRBD1 | TRBJ2-1 | TRBV20-1 | CSAILPGQGRDEQFF | TGCAGTGCCATATTACCGGGACAGGGACGGGATGAGCAGTTCTTC
NA | NA | TRBJ1-2 | TRBV12-3/TRBV12-4 | CASSRDRAYSGYTF | TGTGCCAGCAGCCGGGACCGAGCGTATTCTGGCTACACCTTC
few | NA | TRBJ2-2 | TRBV15 | CATSRKGNTGELFF | TGTGCCACCAGCAGAAAGGGTAACACCGGGGAGCTGTTTTTT
few | NA | TRBJ2-2 | TRBV21-1 | CASSTKVPSSGSLLNTGELFF | TGTGCCAGCAGCACCAAAGTTCCTTCTAGCGGGAGTTTGTTGAACACCGGGGAGCTGTTTTTT
NA | NA | TRBJ1-1 | TRBV20-1 | CSATSGGAPRDIEAFF | TGCAGTGCTACCTCTGGAGGGGCCCCACGGGACATTGAAGCTTTCTTT
few | NA | TRBJ1-1 | TRBV2 | CASSEVREGTEAFF | TGTGCCAGCAGTGAAGTCCGGGAGGGCACTGAAGCTTTCTTT
NA | NA | TRBJ2-1 | TRBV20-1 | CSARQVWRPDNEQFF | TGCAGTGCTAGACAGGTTTGGCGACCTGACAATGAGCAGTTCTTC
NA | NA | TRBJ2-1 | TRBV12-3/TRBV12-4 | CASSQGPANQFF | TGTGCCAGCAGCCAGGGACCAGCAAATCAGTTCTTC
NA | NA | TRBJ2-3 | TRBV20-1 | CSARDRRLEVQPVYF | TGCAGTGCTAGAGATAGGAGACTAGAGGTACAGCCCGTCTATTTT
few | NA | TRBJ1-2 | TRBV9 | CASSPWGGGSNYGYTF | TGTGCCAGCAGCCCCTGGGGGGGTGGTTCTAACTATGGCTACACCTTC
NA | NA | TRBJ1-6 | TRBV12-3/TRBV12-4 | CASLAGNQYNSPLHF | TGTGCCAGCCTCGCGGGTAATCAATATAATTCACCCCTCCACTTT
NA | TRBD2 | TRBJ2-5 | TRBV6-1 | CASRTLPGGLGETQYF | TGTGCCAGCAGAACCCTGCCGGGGGGGTTGGGAGAGACCCAGTACTTC
many | NA | TRBJ2-3 | TRBV20-1 | CSATPAGTDTQYF | TGCAGTGCGACCCCCGCGGGTACAGATACGCAGTATTTT
few | NA | TRBJ1-3 | TRBV12-3/TRBV12-4 | CASSFDRGNTIYF | TGTGCCAGCAGTTTTGACAGGGGAAACACCATATATTTT
many | NA | TRBJ2-4 | TRBV12-3/TRBV12-4 | CASSADRNIQYF | TGTGCCAGCAGTGCCGACCGAAACATTCAGTACTTC
few | TRBD1 | TRBJ2-3 | TRBV6-5 | CASSNRDRGIDTQYF | TGTGCCAGCAGTAACCGGGACAGGGGTATAGATACGCAGTATTTT
few | NA | TRBJ2-5 | TRBV29-1 | CSVDGRAQETQYF | TGCAGCGTTGATGGACGGGCGCAAGAGACCCAGTACTTC
NA | NA | TRBJ2-5 | TRBV5-1 | CASSPTGTKETQYF | TGCGCCAGCAGCCCGACCGGGACAAAAGAGACCCAGTACTTC
NA | TRBD1 | TRBJ2-1 | TRBV11-2 | CASSSYRGRKLNEQFF | TGTGCCAGCAGCTCTTACAGGGGGCGCAAGTTGAATGAGCAGTTCTTC
few | TRBD1 | TRBJ2-5 | TRBV29-1 | CSAQSGTGMETQYF | TGCAGCGCCCAATCCGGGACAGGGATGGAGACCCAGTACTTC
few | TRBD2 | TRBJ2-1 | TRBV7-8 | CASSSGLAVYNEQFF | TGTGCCAGCAGCTCGGGACTAGCGGTATACAATGAGCAGTTCTTC
NA | TRBD1 | TRBJ2-3 | TRBV10-3 | CAISPGTGGTDTQYF | TGTGCCATCAGCCCCGGGACAGGGGGCACAGATACGCAGTATTTT